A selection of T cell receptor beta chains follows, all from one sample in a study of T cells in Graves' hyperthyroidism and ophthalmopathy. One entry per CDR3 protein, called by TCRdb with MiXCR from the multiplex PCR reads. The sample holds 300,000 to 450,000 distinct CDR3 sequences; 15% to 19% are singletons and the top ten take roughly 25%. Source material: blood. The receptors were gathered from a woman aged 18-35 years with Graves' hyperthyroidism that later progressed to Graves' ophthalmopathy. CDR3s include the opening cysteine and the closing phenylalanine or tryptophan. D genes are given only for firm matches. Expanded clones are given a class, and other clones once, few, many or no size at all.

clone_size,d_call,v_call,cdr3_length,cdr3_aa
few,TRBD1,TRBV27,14,CASSTQGDENIQYF
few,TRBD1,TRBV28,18,CASSSGTGLSLAKNIQYF
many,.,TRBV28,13,CASSFTLNQPQHF
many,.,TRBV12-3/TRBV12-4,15,CASSLVGLSYNEQFF
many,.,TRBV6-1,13,CASRFGGGTEAFF
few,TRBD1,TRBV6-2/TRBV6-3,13,CASTDRVSQPQHF
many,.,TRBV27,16,CASSESLASGGNEQFF
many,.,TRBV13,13,CASSLDRHTEAFF
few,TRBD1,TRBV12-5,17,CASGLVQGLDRANGYTF
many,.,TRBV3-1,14,CASSQTVGDTEAFF
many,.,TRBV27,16,CASSLTRRGVPRGYTF
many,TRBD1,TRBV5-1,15,CASSRTGALYNEQFF
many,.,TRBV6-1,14,CASSSLGAQETQYF
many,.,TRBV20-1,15,CSARYWTGGKETQYF
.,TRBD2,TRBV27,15,CASRLGDYYTDTQYF
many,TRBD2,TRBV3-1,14,CASSHTSVTYEQYF
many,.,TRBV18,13,CASSPRLRGEQFF
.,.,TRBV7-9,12,CASSLNREKLFF
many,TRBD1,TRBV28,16,CASSQTTGYSNQPQHF
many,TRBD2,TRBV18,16,CANPLGLAGEVEEQYF
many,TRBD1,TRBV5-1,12,CASNNRGNEQFF
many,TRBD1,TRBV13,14,CASSFRGLHYEQYF
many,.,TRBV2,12,CASMGLPYEQYF
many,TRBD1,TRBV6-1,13,CASRVQGDTEAFF
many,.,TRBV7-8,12,CASSAGAGGYTF
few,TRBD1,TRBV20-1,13,CRAQGVNNQPQHF
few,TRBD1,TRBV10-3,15,CAISVTGESAGELFF
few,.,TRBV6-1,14,CASTLGQTPYEQYF
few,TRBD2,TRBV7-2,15,CASSSILAREETQYF
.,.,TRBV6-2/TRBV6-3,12,CASSYGAGEQYF
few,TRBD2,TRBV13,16,CASSFLGTSGYNEQFF
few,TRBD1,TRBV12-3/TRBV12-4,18,CASSGGQGSILRYNEQFF
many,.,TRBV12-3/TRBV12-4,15,CASSLGQYFTDTQYF
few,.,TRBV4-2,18,CASSQGFQTGTSTDTQYF
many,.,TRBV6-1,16,CASSPRGAVRHNEQFF
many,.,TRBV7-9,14,CASSPDTNTGELFF
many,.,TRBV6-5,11,CASSYLGEAFF
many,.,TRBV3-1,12,CASNRGTGELFF
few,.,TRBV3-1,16,CASSQDSSGHVEGYTF
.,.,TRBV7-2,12,CASSEESYEQYF